This entry is about one TCR beta chain. Its antigen remains unknown. Semi-nested PCR with Nested Universal Primer A followed constant-region reverse priming of full-length variable regions. TCRdb used MiXCR to reprocess the 5' RACE reads, holding one entry per CDR3 protein. This repertoire shows about 54,000 distinct CDR3 sequences, roughly 15% found once; its top ten account for around 2.3%. Whole-study findings and limits: Tumor memory CD4+ T cell TCR gene usage clustered with blood and lymph node memory CD4+ cells and lymph node naive CD4+ cells.

The sample consisted of naive CD4+ T cells sorted from blood. Subset defined: naive CD4+ T cells, CD4+CD45RA+CD25-. The sequence was collected from a female donor with breast cancer.

In DNA form, the CDR3 reads TGCGCCAGCAGCTCATCGGGACAGGATGTTGAAAAACTGTTTTTT. This encodes CASSSSGQDVEKLFF. The V call is TRBV5-1, the J call TRBJ1-4; TRBD1 agrees at 8 bases. Looked up from germline, CDR1 is SGHRS and CDR2 is YFSETQ. There are 15 residues in the CDR3. V gave up 3 bases and J gave up 7 bases; unmatched junction bases: 8. The full variable domain, with the rest looked up from reference TRBV5-1 and TRBJ1-4, is KAGVTQTPRYLIKTRGQQVTLSCSPISGHRSVSWYQQTPGQGLQFLFEYFSETQRNKGNFPGRFSGRQFSNSRSEMNVSTLELGDSALYLCASSSSGQDVEKLFFGSGTQLSVL.